Listed below are T cell receptor beta chains from one sample, sequenced in a study of blood T cells in healthy people across ages. Each CDR3 protein gets one entry after TCRdb re-called the 5' RACE reads with MiXCR. The data show about 570,000 distinct CDR3 sequences, around a quarter seen once. These same data were also listed under a study on T cells of mothers and their children.

Material for sequencing was blood. These receptors came from a boy between 2 and 10 years old in good health. The CDR3 runs from the conserved cysteine through the conserved F or W. A D gene is named only where the DNA matches it firmly. Size is stated for part of the rows, as once, few or many counts, or as a class when the clone is expanded.

>few|TRBD2|13|TRBJ2-1|TRBV5-6
TGTGCCAGCAGCTACACTAGCGAACGTCGGCAGTTCTTC
CASSYTSERRQFF
>-|TRBD1|15|TRBJ2-2|TRBV19
TGTGCCAGTATGAGGGACAGTTATCCGGACGGGGAGCTGTTTTTT
CASMRDSYPDGELFF
>few|-|19|TRBJ2-4|TRBV18
TGTGCCAGCTCAAATTGGCGGGTTCGAGACACCCTAGCCAAAAACATTCAGTACTTC
CASSNWRVRDTLAKNIQYF
>-|-|13|TRBJ1-4|TRBV15
TGTGCCACCAGACCGATACCTAATGAAAAACTGTTTTTT
CATRPIPNEKLFF
>few|-|13|TRBJ1-6|TRBV9
TGTGCCAGCAGCGTAGATCAGCGATCACCCCTCCACTTT
CASSVDQRSPLHF
>-|-|13|TRBJ2-7|TRBV20-1
TGCAGTGCTAGGTTTGGCGGGGTTTACGAGCAGTACTTC
CSARFGGVYEQYF
>few|TRBD1|15|TRBJ2-2|TRBV11-2
TGTGCCAGCAGCTCCCGGACAGGGCCAACCGGGGAGCTGTTTTTT
CASSSRTGPTGELFF
>-|-|15|TRBJ2-4|TRBV29-1
TGCAGCGTTGAAGATCTAAAAGCAGCCAAAAACATTCAGTACTTC
CSVEDLKAAKNIQYF
>-|TRBD1|14|TRBJ2-7|TRBV20-1
TGCAGTGCTAGAGCAGGGACAGGGGGCTACGAGCAGTACTTC
CSARAGTGGYEQYF
>-|-|15|TRBJ2-5|TRBV7-9
TGTGCCAGCAGTGTTGGGGCGGTATCCCAAGAGACCCAGTACTTC
CASSVGAVSQETQYF
>-|-|13|TRBJ2-7|TRBV19
TGTGCCAGTAGCGCCGGGGTTGGCTTCGAGCAGTACTTC
CASSAGVGFEQYF
>few|TRBD1|17|TRBJ1-2|TRBV5-5
TGTGCCAGCACCTATCCCGGGACAGGGATCGGTAACTATGGCTACACCTTC
CASTYPGTGIGNYGYTF
>-|-|14|TRBJ1-2|TRBV5-6
TGTGCCAGCAGCTTGGAAAGGGGGAACTATGGCTACACCTTC
CASSLERGNYGYTF
>-|-|14|TRBJ1-1|TRBV7-9
TGTGCCAGCAGCTTAGATGGGGTAGTCACTGAAGCTTTCTTT
CASSLDGVVTEAFF
>few|TRBD1|15|TRBJ2-3|TRBV5-1
TGCGCCAGCAGCCGGAGGGACAGGGTAGGAGGTACGCAGTATTTT
CASSRRDRVGGTQYF
>few|-|15|TRBJ2-2|TRBV7-6
TGTGCCAGCAGCTTAAGCGGGTTTAGCACCGGGGAGCTGTTTTTT
CASSLSGFSTGELFF
>few|TRBD1|16|TRBJ2-7|TRBV7-9
TGTGCCAGCAGCTTTATGCTGGGACAGGGGGCGATCGAGCAGTACTTC
CASSFMLGQGAIEQYF
>-|-|13|TRBJ1-2|TRBV6-5
TGTGCCAGCAGTTACTGGAATGGGGGTGGCTACACCTTC
CASSYWNGGGYTF
>-|-|15|TRBJ2-6|TRBV7-9
TGTGCCAGCAGCTACCGAAACGCTGGGGCCAACGTCCTGACTTTC
CASSYRNAGANVLTF
>-|-|17|TRBJ1-6|TRBV20-1
TGCAGTGCTAGAGACCTGACAGACAGCTCCTATAATTCACCCCTCCACTTT
CSARDLTDSSYNSPLHF
>few|-|12|TRBJ2-1|TRBV9
TGTGCCAGCAGCTCCGACTCATATGAGCAGTTCTTC
CASSSDSYEQFF
>many|-|16|TRBJ1-1|TRBV4-1
TGCGCCAGCAGCCAAGCCCCCTCCCTCGGAAATGGTGAAGCTTTCTTT
CASSQAPSLGNGEAFF
>few|TRBD2|18|TRBJ2-1|TRBV7-2
TGTGCCAGCAGCTTAGGGGGACTAGCGGGAGGGTCCTACAATGAGCAGTTCTTC
CASSLGGLAGGSYNEQFF
>-|-|15|TRBJ1-2|TRBV7-9
TGTGCCAGCAGTTCGTTCCGGGGCGCTAACTATGGCTACACCTTC
CASSSFRGANYGYTF
>-|-|15|TRBJ1-2|TRBV4-3
TGCGCCAGCAGCCAAGATTGGGGGAACTACTATGGCTACACCTTC
CASSQDWGNYYGYTF
>-|-|17|TRBJ1-4|TRBV6-4
TGTGCCAGCAGAGGGACGGTCCTAAGTGCAACTAATGAAAAACTGTTTTTT
CASRGTVLSATNEKLFF
>-|-|13|TRBJ1-3|TRBV10-3
TGTGCCATCAGTGTTGGCTCTGGAAACACCATATATTTT
CAISVGSGNTIYF
>-|-|14|TRBJ2-5|TRBV12-5
TGTGCTAGTGGGTCCGTGCGGGATGGAGAGACCCAGTACTTC
CASGSVRDGETQYF
>few|-|14|TRBJ1-2|TRBV20-1
TGCAGTGCTTGGGACATTTTAGGGAACTATGGCTACACCTTC
CSAWDILGNYGYTF
>few|-|17|TRBJ2-1|TRBV21-1
TGTGCCAGCAGCATACTAGCTGACCTCACTTTGTGCAATGAGCAGTTCTTC
CASSILADLTLCNEQFF
>-|-|13|TRBJ2-7|TRBV29-1
TGCAGCGTTGTCGAGGCGGCCTCCTACGAGCAGTACTTC
CSVVEAASYEQYF
>-|-|14|TRBJ2-5|TRBV4-3
TGCGCCAGCAGCCAAGATACAGGACAAGAGACCCAGTACTTC
CASSQDTGQETQYF
>-|TRBD2|17|TRBJ2-5|TRBV11-2
TGTGCCAGCAGCTTAGTAGGTGGGGGAGGGCCCCAAGAGACCCAGTACTTC
CASSLVGGGGPQETQYF
>-|TRBD2|15|TRBJ2-1|TRBV6-2/TRBV6-3
TGTGCCAGCAAATTAGCGGGAGGACGATACAATGAGCAGTTCTTC
CASKLAGGRYNEQFF
>-|-|16|TRBJ2-7|TRBV7-2
TGTGCCAGCAGCGCTATTGCACGGAGGGAGCCCTACGAGCAGTACTTC
CASSAIARREPYEQYF
>-|TRBD1|17|TRBJ1-6|TRBV27
TGTGCCAGCAGTTTTTACCCCGCCAGGGGGAATAATTCACCCCTCCACTTT
CASSFYPARGNNSPLHF
>few|TRBD1|15|TRBJ2-5|TRBV4-1
TGCGCCAGCTCGATGAGAGACAGGGGCCAAGAGACCCAGTACTTC
CASSMRDRGQETQYF
>few|TRBD2|15|TRBJ2-5|TRBV5-1
TGCGCCAGCGGGTTGGCGGGAGTGCTTTACAATGAGCAGTCCTTC
CASGLAGVLYNEQSF
>-|-|16|TRBJ1-6|TRBV27
TGTGCCAGCAGTCCCGACAGGAACTCCTATAATTCACCCCTCCACTTT
CASSPDRNSYNSPLHF
>-|-|14|TRBJ1-2|TRBV18
TGTGCCAGCTCACCTCCGGTTAACAACTATGGCTACACCTTC
CASSPPVNNYGYTF
>few|-|12|TRBJ1-1|TRBV20-1
TGCAGTGCTTCCCCCCGGGGATTTGAAGCTTTCTTT
CSASPRGFEAFF
>-|-|14|TRBJ1-4|TRBV5-1
TGCGCCAGCAGCTTGAGGGCGGTTAATGAAAAACTGTTTTTT
CASSLRAVNEKLFF
>few|-|16|TRBJ2-6|TRBV4-2
TGTGCCAGCAGCCTGGTTCAGGGAACTGGGGCCAACGTCCTGACTTTC
CASSLVQGTGANVLTF
>few|-|16|TRBJ1-4|TRBV5-1
TGCGCCAGCAGCTTGGGAAGTTCCAGCTCTGGGGAAAAACTGTTTTTT
CASSLGSSSSGEKLFF
>-|-|14|TRBJ2-7|TRBV20-1
TGCAGTGCTAGCTCTTACATTATCTCCTACGAGCAGTACTTC
CSASSYIISYEQYF
>few|TRBD2|18|TRBJ2-3|TRBV7-8
TGTGCCAGCAGCCCCTTCCCAACCTTAGCGGGAGTCACAGATACGCAGTATTTT
CASSPFPTLAGVTDTQYF
>few|TRBD2|18|TRBJ2-2|TRBV7-9
TGTGCCAGCAGGCCTGCACTAGCGGGGGGCTCGAACACCGGGGAGCTGTTTTTT
CASRPALAGGSNTGELFF
>few|-|17|TRBJ2-1|TRBV4-1
TGCGCCAGCAGCCAAGATCAGGGCCTAGCGTTTAACAATGAGCAGTTCTTC
CASSQDQGLAFNNEQFF
>-|TRBD1|15|TRBJ2-1|TRBV6-5
TGTGCCAGCAGTTTCGACAGGGCTCCCTACAATGAGCAGTTCTTC
CASSFDRAPYNEQFF
>few|-|12|TRBJ2-1|TRBV7-9
TGTGCCAGCAGCTTGACCGGGGATGAGCAGTTCTTC
CASSLTGDEQFF
>few|-|16|TRBJ2-7|TRBV7-2
TGTGCCAGCAGCTATGGGATGGGCGGCCTAGCCTACGAGCAGTACTTC
CASSYGMGGLAYEQYF
>few|TRBD1|15|TRBJ2-5|TRBV9
TGTGCCAGCAGCGCTCAGGACAGGGACCAAGAGACCCAGTACTTC
CASSAQDRDQETQYF